The clone carrying this T cell receptor (beta chain) was picked up a small number of times. The CDR3 contains 13 residues. Germline V lookup: CDR1 SGDLS, CDR2 YYNGEE. J lost 4 bases, V lost 3 bases, and 3 bases had no gene match. In terms of age and location, participants ranged from roughly 18 to 95 years and lived in under 30 US areas. Cohort assignment relied on participant-reported clinical history. This sample stems from a study of blood T cell repertoires in COVID-19. Looking at the study overall: Samples came from the United States, Italy and Spain, spanning acute and convalescent COVID-19.

Original processing methods: For nucleated cells, counts were estimated from reference gene primer amplification. The assay was immunoSEQ multiplex PCR, and TCRdb's table has in-frame clones only and misses some. The V and J calls and clone size come from that table; D and trimming were worked out from the DNA. Found here are under 300,000 clones, 80% to 90% of them singletons; the top ten hold 2.4%. This TCR came from a woman younger than 35 who had recovered from COVID-19. The J gene is TRBJ2-7, the V gene TRBV9; 8 bases fit TRBD2. Sequenced input: PBMCs or T cells enriched from blood (not recorded which). In DNA form, the CDR3 reads TGTGCCAGCAGCGGTCGGGGGGGGTACGAGCAGTACTTC. Translating it yields CASSGRGGYEQYF.